This TCR beta chain stems from a study of OX40 agonist ivuxolimab in advanced cancers. TCRdb's copy holds only in-frame clones and misses some; the assay was immunoSEQ multiplex PCR. The sample lists 15,000 or so clones, around four fifths seen once, with 25% to 35% in the top ten. Trimming took 0 bases from V and 3 from J; bases not matched to a gene: 5. The CDR3 extends over 17 amino acids. Germline CDR1 SGHRS, CDR2 YFSETQ. The chain links TRBV5-1 to TRBJ1-4; 10 bases align to TRBD1. The source material was CD4+ or CD8+ T cells sorted from blood, sampled in a trial of the OX40 agonist ivuxolimab. This receptor was identified in an adult with an advanced solid tumor such as melanoma, head and neck, liver or kidney cancer. This CDR3 is CASSLGRDRGPNEKLFF. In DNA, the CDR3 is TGCGCCAGCAGCTTGGGCCGGGACAGGGGCCCTAATGAAAAACTGTTTTTT.